These T cell receptor beta chains were read from a single sample in a study of shared clonotypes between healthy human individuals. Sequencing was performed with immunoSEQ multiplex PCR; in TCRdb, only in-frame clones are kept and a portion is missing. The table has roughly 400,000 clones, 90% to 98% seen once; the top ten hold about 0.32%. Sequencing input: memory CD8+ T cells sorted from blood. These receptors all stem from a man aged 30 to 45 in good health. Both conserved end residues are part of each CDR3. A D gene is named only where the DNA matches it firmly. Clone size appears in some rows only: once, few, many, or a class for an expanded clone.

J: TRBJ2-2
size: NA
V: TRBV25-1
D: TRBD1
CDR3: CASSAGGQGDPTGELFF
DNA: TGTGCCAGCAGTGCTGGGGGACAGGGGGATCCCACCGGGGAGCTGTTTTTT

J: TRBJ2-3
size: NA
V: TRBV27
D: TRBD2
CDR3: CASSGELAVSTDTQYF
DNA: TGTGCCAGCAGTGGGGAACTAGCGGTTAGCACAGATACGCAGTATTTT

J: TRBJ1-5
size: NA
V: TRBV2
D: TRBD1
CDR3: CASRPGQGGNQPQHF
DNA: TGTGCCAGCAGGCCCGGACAGGGTGGCAATCAGCCCCAGCATTTT

J: TRBJ2-7
size: NA
V: TRBV19
D: TRBD2
CDR3: CASSPRLAGSYEQYF
DNA: TGTGCCAGTAGCCCAAGACTAGCGGGATCCTACGAGCAGTACTTC

J: TRBJ2-1
size: NA
V: TRBV29-1
D: NA
CDR3: CSVGGYNEQFF
DNA: TGCAGCGTTGGGGGTTACAATGAGCAGTTCTTC

J: TRBJ1-2
size: once
V: TRBV9
D: NA
CDR3: CASSVPRRGYTF
DNA: TGTGCCAGCAGCGTCCCCCGGAGGGGCTACACCTTC

J: TRBJ2-5
size: NA
V: TRBV6-1
D: TRBD2
CDR3: CASSELGTSGSSETQYF
DNA: TGTGCCAGCAGTGAACTGGGGACTAGCGGGAGTAGTGAGACCCAGTACTTC

J: TRBJ2-7
size: NA
V: TRBV7-8
D: NA
CDR3: CASSLEASRSAYEQYF
DNA: TGTGCCAGCAGCTTAGAGGCTAGTAGATCGGCCTACGAGCAGTACTTC

J: TRBJ2-7
size: NA
V: TRBV13
D: NA
CDR3: CASSLEGLYEQYF
DNA: TGTGCCAGCAGCTTAGAGGGACTCTACGAGCAGTACTTC

J: TRBJ1-1
size: NA
V: TRBV7-9
D: NA
CDR3: CASSQDRNTEAFF
DNA: TGTGCCAGCAGCCAAGACAGGAACACTGAAGCTTTCTTT

J: TRBJ2-1
size: NA
V: TRBV4-2
D: TRBD2
CDR3: CASSQSPTSGNWFF
DNA: TGTGCCAGCAGCCAATCTCCGACTAGCGGAAATTGGTTCTTC

J: TRBJ1-2
size: NA
V: TRBV30
D: NA
CDR3: CAWSNNAFGYTF
DNA: TGTGCCTGGAGCAACAATGCGTTCGGCTACACCTTC

J: TRBJ2-7
size: NA
V: TRBV23-1
D: TRBD2
CDR3: CASSHRTSGYEQYF
DNA: TGCGCCAGCAGTCATCGGACTAGCGGCTACGAGCAGTACTTC

J: TRBJ2-7
size: NA
V: TRBV28
D: TRBD2
CDR3: CASSLGTSGRYEQYF
DNA: TGTGCCAGCAGTCTCGGGACTAGCGGCCGCTACGAGCAGTACTTC

J: TRBJ1-2
size: NA
V: TRBV29-1
D: NA
CDR3: CSVPRGSGYTF
DNA: TGCAGCGTCCCCAGGGGAAGTGGCTACACCTTC

J: TRBJ1-4
size: NA
V: TRBV10-2
D: TRBD1
CDR3: CASGGTANEKLFF
DNA: TGCGCCTCAGGGGGAACCGCTAATGAAAAACTGTTTTTT

J: TRBJ2-7
size: NA
V: TRBV11-3
D: TRBD1
CDR3: CASSAGTGNYEQYF
DNA: TGTGCCAGCAGCGCCGGGACAGGAAACTACGAGCAGTACTTC

J: TRBJ1-5
size: NA
V: TRBV10-3
D: TRBD1
CDR3: CAISEQGGSNQPQHF
DNA: TGTGCCATCAGTGAACAGGGGGGTAGCAATCAGCCCCAGCATTTT

J: TRBJ2-1
size: once
V: TRBV13
D: TRBD2
CDR3: CASSPALSGSRDEQFF
DNA: TGTGCCAGCAGCCCAGCTCTTAGCGGGAGTAGGGATGAGCAGTTCTTC

J: TRBJ2-7
size: NA
V: TRBV7-9
D: TRBD1
CDR3: CASSLALGQAYEQYF
DNA: TGTGCCAGCAGCTTAGCTTTGGGACAGGCCTACGAGCAGTACTTC

J: TRBJ2-7
size: NA
V: TRBV29-1
D: NA
CDR3: CSVEGDTYEQYF
DNA: TGCAGCGTTGAAGGGGACACCTACGAGCAGTACTTC

J: TRBJ2-7
size: NA
V: TRBV11-2
D: NA
CDR3: CASSFGPEQYF
DNA: TGTGCCAGCAGCTTCGGACCAGAGCAGTACTTC

J: TRBJ2-7
size: NA
V: TRBV7-9
D: NA
CDR3: CASSWVSYEQYF
DNA: TGTGCCAGCAGCTGGGTATCCTACGAGCAGTACTTC

J: TRBJ1-2
size: NA
V: TRBV5-4
D: NA
CDR3: CASSLFPGTEYGYTF
DNA: TGTGCCAGCAGCTTGTTCCCCGGGACGGAGTATGGCTACACCTTC